Listed below are T cell receptor beta chains from one sample, sequenced in a study of cytomegalovirus exposure and HLA in healthy donors. Some clones are missing from TCRdb's copy, which holds only in-frame ones; the method was immunoSEQ multiplex PCR. Of approximately 200,000 clones listed, about 77% were seen once; the top ten hold approximately 5.4%. Sequencing was performed on PBMCs. All receptors come from a woman aged 30 to 39 in good health and CMV-seropositive. CDR3s include the opening cysteine and the closing phenylalanine or tryptophan. D genes are given only for firm matches. Expanded clones are given a class, and other clones once, few, many or no size at all.

V	J	size	D	DNA	CDR3
TRBV5-6	TRBJ1-2	.	TRBD1	TGTGCCAGCAGACCGGGACAGGGCATAAGTGGCTACACCTTC	CASRPGQGISGYTF
TRBV6-5	TRBJ2-7	.	.	TGTGCCAGCAGTTACGCAGGGGGGTTCTACGAGCAGTACTTC	CASSYAGGFYEQYF
TRBV5-4	TRBJ1-3	.	TRBD1	TGTGCCAGCAGCTTGGAACAGGGGGAGAACACCATATATTTT	CASSLEQGENTIYF
TRBV12-5	TRBJ2-7	.	TRBD1	TGTGCTAGTGGTTTGTCAGGGGGCGGTAGCTCCTACGAGCAGTACTTC	CASGLSGGGSSYEQYF
TRBV2	TRBJ2-3	.	.	TGTGCCAGCAGTGTCCGACGACTAGAAAGAACAGATACGCAGTATTTT	CASSVRRLERTDTQYF
TRBV5-1	TRBJ1-1	.	.	TGCGCCAGCAGCTCGGCGGAAGGGAGAGTGAACACTGAAGCTTTCTTT	CASSSAEGRVNTEAFF
TRBV19	TRBJ1-5	.	.	TGTGCCAGTAGTATTCTCAATCAGCCCCAGCATTTT	CASSILNQPQHF
TRBV7-2	TRBJ2-5	.	TRBD1	TGTGCCAGCAGCTCTCTGGGACAGGGGGGGGAGACCCAGTACTTC	CASSSLGQGGETQYF
TRBV19	TRBJ2-6	.	.	TGTGCCAGTAGTATAGATAAGGGGTCTGGGGCCAACGTCCTGACTTTC	CASSIDKGSGANVLTF
TRBV7-3	TRBJ2-2	.	.	TGTGCCAGCAGCTTGGGAGGGAACACCGGGGAGCTGTTTTTT	CASSLGGNTGELFF
TRBV29-1	TRBJ1-4	.	.	TGCAGCGTTTCCTTCCCACCTTCGGGTGAAAAACTGTTTTTT	CSVSFPPSGEKLFF
TRBV6-1	TRBJ1-2	.	.	TGTGCCAGCACCCACGTAGACTATGGCTACACCTTC	CASTHVDYGYTF
TRBV28	TRBJ1-4	.	.	TGTGCCAGCACCGGACAGAATGAAAAACTGTTTTTT	CASTGQNEKLFF
TRBV4-3	TRBJ2-2	few	.	TGCGCCAGCAGCCAAGCCCCACTAGGAAACACCGGGGAGCTGTTTTTT	CASSQAPLGNTGELFF
TRBV28	TRBJ2-1	.	TRBD1	TGTGCCAGCAGTAGGGACAGGGGGGTCGATGAGCAGTTCTTC	CASSRDRGVDEQFF
TRBV5-6	TRBJ1-5	.	.	TGTGCCAGCAGCTTGAAGGGGTGGAGCAATCAGCCCCAGCATTTT	CASSLKGWSNQPQHF
TRBV5-5	TRBJ2-3	.	.	TGTGCCAGCAGCTCCTTCGACAGGAGATACACAGATACGCAGTATTTT	CASSSFDRRYTDTQYF
TRBV5-8	TRBJ2-1	.	TRBD2	TGTGCCAGCAGCTCCCTAGCGGGGGTGGATTTCAATGAGCAGTTCTTC	CASSSLAGVDFNEQFF
TRBV29-1	TRBJ1-2	.	TRBD1	TGCAGCGTTGCCGTCCGACAGGGAGGTTATGGCTACACCTTC	CSVAVRQGGYGYTF